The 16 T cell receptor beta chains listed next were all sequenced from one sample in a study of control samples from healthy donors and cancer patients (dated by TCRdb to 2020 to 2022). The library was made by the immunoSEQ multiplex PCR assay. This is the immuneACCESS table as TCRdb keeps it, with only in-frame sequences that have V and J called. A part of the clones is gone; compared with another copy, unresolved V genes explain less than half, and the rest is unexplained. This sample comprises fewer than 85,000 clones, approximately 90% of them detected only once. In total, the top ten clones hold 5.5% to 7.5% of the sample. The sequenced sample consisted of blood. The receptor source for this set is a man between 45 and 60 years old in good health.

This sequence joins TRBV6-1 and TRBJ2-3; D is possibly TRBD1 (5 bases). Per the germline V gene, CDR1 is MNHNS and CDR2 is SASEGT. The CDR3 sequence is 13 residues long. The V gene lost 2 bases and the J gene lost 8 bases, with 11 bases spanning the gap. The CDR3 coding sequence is TGTGCCAGCAGTGAAAGTCAGGGTACTACGCAGTATTTT. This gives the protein CASSESQGTTQYF.

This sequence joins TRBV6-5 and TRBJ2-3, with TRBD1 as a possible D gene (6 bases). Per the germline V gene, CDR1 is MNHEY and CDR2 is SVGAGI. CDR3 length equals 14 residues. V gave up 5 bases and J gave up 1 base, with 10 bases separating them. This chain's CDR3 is CASSPRQGTDTQYF. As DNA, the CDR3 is TGTGCCAGCAGTCCTCGACAGGGCACAGATACGCAGTATTTT.

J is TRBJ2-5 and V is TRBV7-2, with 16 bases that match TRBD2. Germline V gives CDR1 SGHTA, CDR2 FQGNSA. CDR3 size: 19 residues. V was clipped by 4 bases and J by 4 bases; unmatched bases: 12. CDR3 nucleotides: TGTGCCAGCAGCTGGATCCCGGGACTAGCGGGGGGGCCAGGAGAGACCCAGTACTTC. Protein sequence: CASSWIPGLAGGPGETQYF. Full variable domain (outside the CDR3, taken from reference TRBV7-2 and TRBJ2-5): GAGVSQSPSNKVTEKGKDVELRCDPISGHTALYWYRQSLGQGLEFLIYFQGNSAPDKSGLPSDRFSAERTGGSVSTLTIQRTQQEDSAVYLCASSWIPGLAGGPGETQYFGPGTRLLVL.

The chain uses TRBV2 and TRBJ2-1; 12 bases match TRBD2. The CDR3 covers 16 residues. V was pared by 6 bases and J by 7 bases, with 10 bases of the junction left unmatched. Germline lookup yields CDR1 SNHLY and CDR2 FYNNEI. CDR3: CASSRSLAGGLNEQFF. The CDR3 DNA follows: TGTGCCAGCAGCCGGTCCCTAGCGGGGGGGCTAAATGAGCAGTTCTTC.

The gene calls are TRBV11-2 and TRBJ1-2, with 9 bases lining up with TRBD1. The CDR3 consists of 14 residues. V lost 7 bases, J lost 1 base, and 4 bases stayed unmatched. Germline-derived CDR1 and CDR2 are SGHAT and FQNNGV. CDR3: CASTRTGVNYGYTF. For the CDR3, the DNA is TGTGCCAGCACCCGGACAGGGGTTAACTATGGCTACACCTTC.

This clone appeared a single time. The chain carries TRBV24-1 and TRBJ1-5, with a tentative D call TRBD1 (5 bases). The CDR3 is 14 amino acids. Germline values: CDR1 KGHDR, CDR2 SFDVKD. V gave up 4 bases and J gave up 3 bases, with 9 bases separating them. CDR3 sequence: CATSEQAYNQPQHF. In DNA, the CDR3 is TGTGCCACCAGTGAACAGGCCTACAATCAGCCCCAGCATTTT.

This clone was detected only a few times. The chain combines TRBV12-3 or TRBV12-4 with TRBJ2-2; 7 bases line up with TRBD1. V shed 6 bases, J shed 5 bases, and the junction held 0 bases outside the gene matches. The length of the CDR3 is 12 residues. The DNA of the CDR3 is TGTGCCAGCAGGACAGGGACCGGGGAGCTGTTTTTT. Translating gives CASRTGTGELFF.

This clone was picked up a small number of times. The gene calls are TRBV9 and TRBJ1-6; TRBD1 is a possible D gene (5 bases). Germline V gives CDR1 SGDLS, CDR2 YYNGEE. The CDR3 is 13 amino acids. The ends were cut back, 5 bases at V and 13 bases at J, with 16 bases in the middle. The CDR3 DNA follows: TGTGCCAGCAGGGATCCCGGGGGGGGGCCCCTCCACTTT. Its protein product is CASRDPGGGPLHF.

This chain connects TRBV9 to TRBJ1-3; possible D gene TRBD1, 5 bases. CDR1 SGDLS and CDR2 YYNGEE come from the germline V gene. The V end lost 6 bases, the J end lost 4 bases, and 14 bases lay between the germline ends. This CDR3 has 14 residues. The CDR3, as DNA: TGTGCCAGCACCCCGGGGGGTTACGGAAACACCATATATTTT. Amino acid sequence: CASTPGGYGNTIYF. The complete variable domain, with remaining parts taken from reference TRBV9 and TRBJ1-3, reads DSGVTQTPKHLITATGQRVTLRCSPRSGDLSVYWYQQSLDQGLQFLIQYYNGEERAKGNILERFSAQQFPDLHSELNLSSLELGDSALYFCASTPGGYGNTIYFGEGSWLTVV.

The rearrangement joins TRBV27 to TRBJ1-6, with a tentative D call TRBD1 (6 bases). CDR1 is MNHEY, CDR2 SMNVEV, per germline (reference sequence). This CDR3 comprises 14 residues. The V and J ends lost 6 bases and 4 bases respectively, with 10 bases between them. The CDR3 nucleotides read TGTGCCAGCAGGCCGACAGGTTATAATTCACCCCTCCACTTT. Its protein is CASRPTGYNSPLHF.

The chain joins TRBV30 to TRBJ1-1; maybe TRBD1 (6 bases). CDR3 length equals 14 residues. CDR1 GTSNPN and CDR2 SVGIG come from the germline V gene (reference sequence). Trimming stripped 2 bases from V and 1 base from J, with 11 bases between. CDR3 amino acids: CAWSRGLENTEAFF. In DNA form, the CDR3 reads TGTGCCTGGAGTAGGGGGTTAGAGAACACTGAAGCTTTCTTT.

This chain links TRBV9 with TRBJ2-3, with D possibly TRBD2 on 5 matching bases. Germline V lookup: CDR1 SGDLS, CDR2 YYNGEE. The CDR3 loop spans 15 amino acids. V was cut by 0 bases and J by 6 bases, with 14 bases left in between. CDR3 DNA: TGTGCCAGCAGCGTAGGGTTGGGTCGCGGGGATACGCAGTATTTT. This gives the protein CASSVGLGRGDTQYF.

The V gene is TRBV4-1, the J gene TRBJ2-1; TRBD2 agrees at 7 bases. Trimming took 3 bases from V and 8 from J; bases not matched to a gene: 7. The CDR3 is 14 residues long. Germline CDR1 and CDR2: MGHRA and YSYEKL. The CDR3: CASSHWEGTDEQFF. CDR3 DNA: TGCGCCAGCAGCCACTGGGAGGGGACCGATGAGCAGTTCTTC.

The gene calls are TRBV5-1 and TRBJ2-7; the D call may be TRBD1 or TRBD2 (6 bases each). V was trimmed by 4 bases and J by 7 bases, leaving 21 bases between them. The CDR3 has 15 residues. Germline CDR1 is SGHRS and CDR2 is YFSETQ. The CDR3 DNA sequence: TGCGCCAGCAGCCCTACGGCGGGGACATTTAATGAGCAGTACTTC. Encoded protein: CASSPTAGTFNEQYF.

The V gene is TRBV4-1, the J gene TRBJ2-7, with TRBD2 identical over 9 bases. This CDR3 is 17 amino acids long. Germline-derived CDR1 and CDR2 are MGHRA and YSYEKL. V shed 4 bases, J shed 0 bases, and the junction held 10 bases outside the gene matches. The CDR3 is CASSPFSGGPSSYEQYF. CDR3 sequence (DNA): TGCGCCAGCAGCCCTTTTAGCGGGGGTCCAAGCTCCTACGAGCAGTACTTC.

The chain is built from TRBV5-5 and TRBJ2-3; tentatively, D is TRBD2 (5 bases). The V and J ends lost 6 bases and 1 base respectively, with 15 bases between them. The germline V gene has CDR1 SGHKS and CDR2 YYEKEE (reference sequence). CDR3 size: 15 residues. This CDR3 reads CASTKATIGTDTQYF. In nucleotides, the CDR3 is TGTGCCAGCACCAAGGCGACTATCGGCACAGATACGCAGTATTTT.